The clone carrying this TCR beta chain turned up a few times. Its matching antigen is unknown. The record originates from a study of post-analysis software for immune sequencing data. Broader study findings: About five TRBV segments, including TRBV5-6, TRBV5-1 and TRBV20-1, were more frequent in patients than controls.

Losses at the gene ends were 4 bases for V and 5 bases for J; bases not matched to a gene: 4. The CDR3 covers 14 residues. The TCR beta cDNA libraries carried unique molecular identifiers. TCRdb passed the PCR reads through MiXCR, listing each CDR3 protein once. The sample has 450,000 to 650,000 distinct CDR3 sequences; roughly 40% are singletons. Sequencing was performed on blood. This clonotype originated in a girl between 5 and 17 years old with multiple sclerosis. V and J are TRBV12-3 or TRBV12-4 and TRBJ2-3; 9 bases map to TRBD1. The CDR3 DNA sequence: TGTGCCAGCAGTTACCGGGACAGGGAAGATACGCAGTATTTT. This sequence encodes CASSYRDREDTQYF.